A single sample gave rise to the 27 T cell receptor beta chains below, sequenced in a study of T cell changes during pregnancy in multiple sclerosis. Only in-frame clones appear in the TCRdb table, and some are missing; sequencing was by immunoSEQ multiplex PCR. The data contain more than 10,000 clones, approximately 89% of them singletons. Specimen: CD8+ T cells from peripheral blood mononuclear cells, collected in the second trimester of pregnancy. All receptors derive from a female donor in good health, enrolled as a control in a pregnancy study.

Regarding this clone: Since no conserved phenylalanine or tryptophan closes the CDR3, a read error is the likely cause. The chain couples TRBV5-6 to TRBJ2-7; 9 bases align to TRBD2. The CDR3 consists of 14 residues. Per the germline V gene, CDR1 is SGHDT and CDR2 is YYEEEE. With V trimmed by 5 bases and J by 0 bases, 3 bases remained unmatched. DNA of the CDR3: TGTGCCAGCAGAGTAGCGGGAGACTCCTACGAGCAGTACCTC. Encoded protein: CASRVAGDSYEQYL.

The chain uses TRBV15 and TRBJ2-1, with D possibly TRBD2 on 5 matching bases. The CDR3 sequence is 15 residues long. V gave up 8 bases and J gave up 11 bases, with 25 bases separating them. Germline loops: CDR1 LNHNV, CDR2 YYDKDF (reference sequence). DNA of the CDR3: TGTGCCACCTCCCCCCAAGGCGGGTTGGCACCCAAGCAGTTCTTC. This encodes CATSPQGGLAPKQFF.

The chain links TRBV14 to TRBJ2-1; TRBD2 might be the D (6 bases). Per germline, CDR1 SGHDN and CDR2 FVKESK. The CDR3 has 19 amino acids. The V gene lost 3 bases and the J gene lost 2 bases, with 23 bases spanning the gap. The CDR3 loop reads CASSQAPGGINPPYNEQFF. The CDR3 region has the DNA TGTGCCAGCAGCCAGGCCCCGGGCGGGATTAATCCACCCTACAATGAGCAGTTCTTC.

The chain has TRBV7-9 and TRBJ2-7, with TRBD2 identical over 8 bases. The germline V gene has CDR1 SEHNR and CDR2 FQNEAQ (reference sequence). With V trimmed by 5 bases and J by 7 bases, 7 bases remained unmatched. The CDR3 sequence is 13 residues long. The DNA of the CDR3 is TGTGCCAGCAGCCTCGGGACTAGAGGTGAGCAGTACTTC. Translating gives CASSLGTRGEQYF.

This clone has more than one count but fewer than ten. The V call is TRBV4-2, the J call TRBJ2-5; 8 bases fit TRBD2. CDR1 and CDR2 (germline): LGHNA, YNFKEQ. CDR3 length: 15 amino acids. The V gene end was trimmed by 0 bases and the J gene end by 2 bases; junction bases not matched to a gene: 2. The CDR3 here is CASSQERGGQETQYF. CDR3 nucleotides: TGTGCCAGCAGCCAAGAACGGGGGGGACAAGAGACCCAGTACTTC.

This clone was counted a few times. V gene TRBV4-3 combines with J gene TRBJ1-1; D is undetermined. Trimming cost V 1 base and J 0 bases, with 12 bases left between them. CDR1 is LGHNA and CDR2 is YSLEER in the germline V gene. This CDR3 has 16 amino acids. Here the CDR3 reads CASSQVLREVNTEAFF. The DNA of the CDR3 is TGCGCCAGCAGCCAAGTCCTCCGGGAGGTGAACACTGAAGCTTTCTTT.

In its sample, this clone is medium-sized. This chain links TRBV11-2 with TRBJ2-3, with 8 nucleotides matching TRBD2. The CDR3 is 16 amino acids. V lost 1 base to trimming and J lost 2 bases; unmatched junction nucleotides: 5. CDR1 SGHAT and CDR2 FQNNGV come from the germline V gene. CDR3: CASSLGAGVVTDTQYF. CDR3 nucleotide sequence: TGTGCCAGCAGCTTAGGAGCGGGAGTAGTCACAGATACGCAGTATTTT.

This sequence joins TRBV7-2 and TRBJ1-2; tentative D call: TRBD1 (6 bases). Trimming removed 5 bases from V and 8 bases from J, with 12 bases in between. Germline V CDR1 and CDR2: SGHTA, FQGNSA. This CDR3 has 12 amino acids. The CDR3 DNA sequence: TGTGCCAGCAGCGAATACAGGGACGGCTACACCTTC. Residues: CASSEYRDGYTF.

The V and J genes are TRBV19 and TRBJ2-3, with 8 bases that match TRBD2. This CDR3 has 15 residues. V trimming: 4 bases; J trimming: 2 bases; junction bases outside the gene matches: 5. Germline V gene sequence: CDR1 LNHDA, CDR2 SQIVND (reference sequence). Here the CDR3 DNA reads TGTGCCAGTAGTACACTAGCGGAAATCACAGATACGCAGTATTTT. Residues: CASSTLAEITDTQYF.

Here the CDR3 DNA reads TGTGCCAGCACCTTAGGGGTTAACTATGGCTACACCTTC. It translates to CASTLGVNYGYTF. The J gene is TRBJ1-2, the V gene TRBV6-5; a weak D match, TRBD1 (5 bases). This CDR3 spans 13 amino acids. V dropped 7 bases and J dropped 1 base, with 10 bases sitting between them. Germline V CDR1 and CDR2: MNHEY, SVGAGI.

A word on this clone: This may arise from a read error, as a much more abundant clone is one base away. This same CDR3 is encoded by further DNA sequences in the sample. The chain couples TRBV10-3 to TRBJ2-7; 10 bases fit TRBD2. Germline CDR1 and CDR2: ENHRY and SYGVKD. The length of the CDR3 is 14 residues. The CDR3 region has the DNA TGTGCCATCAGCGAGTCTTTAGCGGGAGGAATTCCGTACTTC. Translating it yields CAISESLAGGIPYF.

The rearrangement uses TRBV6-1 and TRBJ1-5; 8 bases match TRBD1. Germline assignment: CDR1 MNHNS and CDR2 SASEGT. This CDR3 has 16 residues. The V gene end was trimmed by 1 base and the J gene end by 2 bases; junction bases not matched to a gene: 4. The DNA for the CDR3 is TGTGCCAGCAGTGAAGTCCCGGGACAGGGCAATCAGCCCCAGCATTTT. As protein: CASSEVPGQGNQPQHF.

This chain links TRBV30 with TRBJ2-1; TRBD1 aligns across 8 bases. This CDR3 has 14 residues. Germline CDR1 is GTSNPN and CDR2 is SVGIG (reference sequence). Trimming cost V 2 bases and J 7 bases; bases outside gene matches: 7. CDR3 DNA: TGTGCCTGGAGTCCTAGGACAGGGAGGAATGAGCAGTTCTTC. It is translated as CAWSPRTGRNEQFF.

V usage is TRBV28 and J usage is TRBJ2-1, with a weak D call TRBD2 (6 bases). Trimming left V 5 bases short and J 7 bases short, with 15 bases between. The CDR3 is made up of 14 amino acids. The germline V gene has CDR1 MDHEN and CDR2 SYDVKM. As DNA, the CDR3 is TGTGCCAGCAGTCTTGCCACGGGGGAGAATGAGCAGTTCTTC. Protein: CASSLATGENEQFF.

The chain employs TRBV15 and TRBJ1-5, with 7 bases fitting TRBD1. The CDR3 is 14 residues long. J was trimmed by 1 base and V by 5 bases; bases with no gene match: 2. Germline CDR1 is LNHNV and CDR2 is YYDKDF (reference sequence). DNA for the CDR3: TGTGCCACCAGCGACAGGGCAAGCAATCAGCCCCAGCATTTT. Amino acid sequence: CATSDRASNQPQHF. Full variable domain (rest looked up from reference TRBV15 and TRBJ1-5): DAMVIQNPRYQVTQFGKPVTLSCSQTLNHNVMYWYQQKSSQAPKLLFHYYDKDFNNEADTPDNFQSRRPNTSFCFLDIRSPGLGDTAMYLCATSDRASNQPQHFGDGTRLSIL.

The chain has TRBV30 and TRBJ2-2; the D gene is possibly TRBD1 (5 bases). V lost 4 bases and J lost 7, with 10 bases in between. CDR1 is GTSNPN and CDR2 is SVGIG in the germline V gene (reference sequence). There are 12 residues in the CDR3. This CDR3 is CAWTGLGGELFF. CDR3 coding DNA: TGTGCCTGGACAGGGTTGGGCGGGGAGCTGTTTTTT.

This chain links TRBV2 with TRBJ1-1, with 7 positions matching TRBD1. V trimming: 6 bases; J trimming: 0 bases; junction bases outside the gene matches: 7. The CDR3 sequence is 15 residues long. Germline assignment: CDR1 SNHLY and CDR2 FYNNEI. In nucleotides, the CDR3 is TGTGCCAGCAGGGTTGGGACAGCCATGAACACTGAAGCTTTCTTT. Its translation is CASRVGTAMNTEAFF.

The chain recombines TRBV9 with TRBJ1-3, with D possibly TRBD1 on 5 matching bases. Germline CDR1 is SGDLS and CDR2 is YYNGEE. V lost 0 bases, J lost 3 bases, and 10 bases lay in between. There are 15 residues in the CDR3. The CDR3 reads CASSVDLGLGNTIYF. For the CDR3, the DNA is TGTGCCAGCAGCGTAGATTTGGGGCTTGGAAACACCATATATTTT.

This clone appeared a single time. The V and J genes are TRBV9 and TRBJ2-1; a weak D match, TRBD2 (5 bases). This CDR3 region has 16 residues. Germline V gene sequence: CDR1 SGDLS, CDR2 YYNGEE. V lost 0 bases to trimming and J lost 0 bases, with 10 bases between them. The CDR3 region has the DNA TGTGCCAGCAGCGTAGACACGGGAAGCTCCTACAATGAGCAGTTCTTC. This gives the protein CASSVDTGSSYNEQFF.

V gene TRBV19 combines with J gene TRBJ1-1; TRBD1 might be the D (6 bases). The CDR3 spans 16 residues. CDR1 and CDR2 (germline): LNHDA, SQIVND (reference sequence). Trimming removed 3 bases from V and 1 base from J, with 15 bases in between. CDR3 nucleotide sequence: TGTGCCAGTAGTATGGGGGCAGGTTCTTGGAACACTGAAGCTTTCTTT. Translation: CASSMGAGSWNTEAFF.

The chain uses TRBV19 and TRBJ2-2; D possibly corresponds to TRBD1 (5 bases). Germline CDR1 is LNHDA and CDR2 is SQIVND (reference sequence). This CDR3 spans 16 amino acids. Between the trimmed V and J ends, which lost 6 bases and 0 bases, there was a span of 14 bases. This chain's CDR3 is CASSLRGAPNTGELFF. CDR3 nucleotide sequence: TGTGCCAGTAGCCTCCGTGGGGCTCCGAACACCGGGGAGCTGTTTTTT.

The chain employs TRBV6-4 and TRBJ2-5, with D possibly being TRBD1 (6 bases). Germline V gene lookup returns CDR1 MRHNA and CDR2 SNTAGT. V was cut by 4 bases and J by 1 base, with 7 bases left in between. CDR3 length equals 13 residues. The CDR3 spells CASSGGPQETQYF. For the CDR3, the DNA is TGTGCCAGCAGTGGGGGGCCCCAAGAGACCCAGTACTTC.

This chain uses TRBV13 with TRBJ1-3; a possible D gene is TRBD1 (6 bases). Germline lookup yields CDR1 PRHDT and CDR2 FYEKMQ (reference sequence). The CDR3 has 18 residues. Trimming removed 0 bases at V and 2 bases at J, with 17 bases between. CDR3 sequence: CASSLGLNPTGTGNTIYF. CDR3 coding DNA: TGTGCCAGCAGCTTAGGCCTAAATCCGACAGGTACTGGAAACACCATATATTTT.

The chain has TRBV5-1 and TRBJ2-3; TRBD2 agrees at 15 bases. Germline values: CDR1 SGHRS, CDR2 YFSETQ. The J segment lost 0 bases and the V segment lost 7 bases, leaving 12 bases of the junction unmatched. The CDR3 length is 19 residues. CDR3 region: CASLPGLAGGILSTDTQYF. The DNA of the CDR3 is TGCGCCAGCCTACCGGGACTAGCGGGGGGAATCCTCAGCACAGATACGCAGTATTTT. Filled out from reference TRBV5-1 and TRBJ2-3, the complete variable domain reads KAGVTQTPRYLIKTRGQQVTLSCSPISGHRSVSWYQQTPGQGLQFLFEYFSETQRNKGNFPGRFSGRQFSNSRSEMNVSTLELGDSALYLCASLPGLAGGILSTDTQYFGPGTRLTVL.

This chain joins TRBV30 and TRBJ2-3; 12 bases are a match to TRBD2. V was pared by 2 bases and J by 5 bases, with 5 bases of the junction left unmatched. The germline CDR1 and CDR2 sequences are GTSNPN and SVGIG (reference sequence). The length of the CDR3 is 15 residues. The CDR3 loop is CAWSSSGGALDTQYF. DNA of the CDR3: TGTGCCTGGAGTTCTAGCGGGGGGGCCTTAGATACGCAGTATTTT.

The chain is built from TRBV9 and TRBJ1-2, with 7 bases lining up with TRBD1. Trimming took 7 bases from V and 4 from J; bases not matched to a gene: 4. The CDR3 totals 12 residues. The germline gives CDR1 SGDLS, CDR2 YYNGEE. CDR3 bases: TGTGCCAGCTCGACAGGGCCCTATGGCTACACCTTC. It translates to CASSTGPYGYTF. The whole variable domain, filled in from reference TRBV9 and TRBJ1-2, reads DSGVTQTPKHLITATGQRVTLRCSPRSGDLSVYWYQQSLDQGLQFLIQYYNGEERAKGNILERFSAQQFPDLHSELNLSSLELGDSALYFCASSTGPYGYTFGSGTRLTVV.

This rearrangement joins TRBV9 to TRBJ2-3, with D perhaps TRBD2 (5 bases). V lost 0 bases and J 2 bases, leaving 7 bases between the germline ends. The germline CDR1 and CDR2 sequences are SGDLS and YYNGEE. This CDR3 spans 14 amino acids. CDR3 in amino acids: CASSVGRVTDTQYF. The DNA for the CDR3 is TGTGCCAGCAGCGTAGGGCGGGTCACAGATACGCAGTATTTT. Variable domain in full (rest from reference TRBV9 and TRBJ2-3): DSGVTQTPKHLITATGQRVTLRCSPRSGDLSVYWYQQSLDQGLQFLIQYYNGEERAKGNILERFSAQQFPDLHSELNLSSLELGDSALYFCASSVGRVTDTQYFGPGTRLTVL.